Below are 5 T cell receptor beta chains sequenced from a single sample in a study of blood T cells in healthy people across ages. The authors ran a second PCR of about 6 to 11 cycles using a sample-barcoded 5' primer and a J-beta primer mix. TCRdb reanalysed the 5' RACE reads using MiXCR and keeps one entry per CDR3 protein. The data show 600,000 to 900,000 distinct CDR3 sequences, with around a quarter seen just once and approximately 2.9% held by the top ten. These same records also appear under a second study, on T cells of mothers and their children.

The specimen was blood. The receptor set was obtained from a boy between 10 and 17 years old in good health.

Turning to this clonotype: Without the conserved terminal phenylalanine or tryptophan, this CDR3 likely stems from a read error. It is unclear where the CDR3 begins or ends on the DNA, so no DNA is shown, and the CDR3 is as TCRdb lists it. V usage is TRBV7-8 and J usage is TRBJ1-2; the DNA was not compared with TRBD1, the D call given in the table. A total of 14 residues make up the CDR3, ends included. Germline lookup yields CDR1 SGHVS and CDR2 FQNEAQ. Here the CDR3 reads CASIPTGVGDGHTS.

The chain carries TRBV28 and TRBJ1-5, with 7 bases fitting TRBD1. From germline, CDR1 is MDHEN and CDR2 SYDVKM. Trimming removed 3 bases from V and 4 bases from J; junction bases left unmatched: 9. The CDR3 spans 16 residues. Written as DNA, the CDR3 is TGTGCCAGCAGTTTCGCGACCCAGGGGGGGAATCAGCCCCAGCATTTT. Protein: CASSFATQGGNQPQHF.

This clonotype has ten or more counts. The rearrangement uses TRBV27 and TRBJ2-5; D gene uncertain. The CDR3 totals 14 residues. CDR1 MNHEY and CDR2 SMNVEV come from the germline V gene (reference sequence). Trimming shortened V by 0 bases and J by 1 base, and 6 bases separated the two germline ends. CDR3 DNA sequence: TGTGCCAGCAGTTTATCGGGCTTCCAAGAGACCCAGTACTTC. Translating it yields CASSLSGFQETQYF.

V usage is TRBV2 and J usage is TRBJ2-5; perhaps TRBD1 as D (6 bases). CDR1 and CDR2 (germline): SNHLY, FYNNEI. CDR3 length: 12 residues. The V gene lost 10 bases and the J gene lost 3 bases, with 12 bases spanning the gap. CDR3 nucleotides: TGTGCCAACGGACAGTTTGAAGAGACCCAGTACTTC. This sequence encodes CANGQFEETQYF.

The chain recombines TRBV2 with TRBJ2-7, with no clear D. Germline V gives CDR1 SNHLY, CDR2 FYNNEI. The CDR3 extends over 15 amino acids. V was shortened by 3 bases and J by 2 bases, with 14 bases between the two germline ends. CDR3 residues: CASSDRTRSPYEQYF. CDR3 coding DNA: TGTGCCAGCAGTGATCGGACCCGATCTCCCTACGAGCAGTACTTC.